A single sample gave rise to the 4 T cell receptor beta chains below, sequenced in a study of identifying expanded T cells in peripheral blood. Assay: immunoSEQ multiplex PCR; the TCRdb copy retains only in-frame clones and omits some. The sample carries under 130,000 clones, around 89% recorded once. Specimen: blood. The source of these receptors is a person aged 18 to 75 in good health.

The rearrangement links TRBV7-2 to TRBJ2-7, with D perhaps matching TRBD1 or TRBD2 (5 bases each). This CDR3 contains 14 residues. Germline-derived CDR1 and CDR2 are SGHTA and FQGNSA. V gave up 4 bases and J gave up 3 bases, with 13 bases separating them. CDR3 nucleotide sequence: TGTGCCAGCAGCTCGTGGGGACGCAACTACGAGCAGTACTTC. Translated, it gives CASSSWGRNYEQYF. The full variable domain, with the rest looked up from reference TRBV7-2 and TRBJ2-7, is GAGVSQSPSNKVTEKGKDVELRCDPISGHTALYWYRQSLGQGLEFLIYFQGNSAPDKSGLPSDRFSAERTGGSVSTLTIQRTQQEDSAVYLCASSSWGRNYEQYFGPGTRLTVT.

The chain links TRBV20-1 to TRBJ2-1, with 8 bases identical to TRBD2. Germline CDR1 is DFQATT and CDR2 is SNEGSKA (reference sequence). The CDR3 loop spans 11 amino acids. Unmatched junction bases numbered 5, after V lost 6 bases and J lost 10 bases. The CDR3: CSAGGGGEQFF. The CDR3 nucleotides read TGCAGTGCGGGAGGCGGGGGGGAGCAGTTCTTC.

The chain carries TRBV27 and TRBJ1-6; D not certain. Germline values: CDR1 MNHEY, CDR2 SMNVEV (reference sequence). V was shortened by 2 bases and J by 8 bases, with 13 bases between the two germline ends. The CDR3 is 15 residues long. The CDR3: CASSLTQQGHSPLHF. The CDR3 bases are TGTGCCAGCAGTTTAACGCAACAAGGGCATTCACCCCTCCACTTT.

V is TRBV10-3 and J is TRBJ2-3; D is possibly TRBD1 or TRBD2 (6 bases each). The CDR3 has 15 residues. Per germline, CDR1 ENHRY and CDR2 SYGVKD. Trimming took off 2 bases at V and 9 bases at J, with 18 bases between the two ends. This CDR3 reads CAISEEGGLVSTQYF. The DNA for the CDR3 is TGTGCCATCAGTGAGGAGGGGGGCTTGGTATCGACGCAGTATTTT.